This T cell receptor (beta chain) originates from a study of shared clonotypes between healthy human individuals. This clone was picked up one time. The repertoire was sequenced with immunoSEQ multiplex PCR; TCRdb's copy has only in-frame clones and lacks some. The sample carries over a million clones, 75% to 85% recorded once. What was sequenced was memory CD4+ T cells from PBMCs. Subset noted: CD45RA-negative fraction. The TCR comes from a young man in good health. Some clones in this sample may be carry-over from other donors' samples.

DNA of the CDR3: TGTGCCAGCAGCTCATCCGGGACGCCAGTGGGTACGCAGTATTTT. Translated: CASSSSGTPVGTQYF. The chain uses TRBV5-4 and TRBJ2-3; D assignment may be TRBD1 or TRBD2 (5 bases each). The V gene's germline CDR1 is SGHNT and CDR2 YYREEE (reference sequence). With 3 bases removed from V and 8 bases from J, the gap between germline ends came to 19 bases. The CDR3 sequence is 15 residues long. The complete variable domain, with remaining parts taken from reference TRBV5-4 and TRBJ2-3, reads ETGVTQSPTHLIKTRGQQVTLRCSSQSGHNTVSWYQQALGQGPQFIFQYYREEENGRGNFPPRFSGLQFPNYSSELNVNALELDDSALYLCASSSSGTPVGTQYFGPGTRLTVL.